This T cell receptor beta chain originates from a study of cytomegalovirus exposure and HLA in healthy donors. In regard to this clone: Its antigen is not identified.

Use of 60 Vbeta and 13 Jbeta primers characterized the PCR. Data came from immunoSEQ multiplex PCR; TCRdb stores just in-frame clones and leaves some out. The sample lists some 120,000 clones, about 63% occurring once. Study findings and constraints: After further analysis at a later stage, around 17,000 TCR beta sequences were associated with HLA alleles at 0.05 false discovery rate. Per a prior analysis, the majority of TCR beta V segments were productive roughly 90% or roughly 30% of the time. Sequencing artifact likely explains a cluster of highly shared sequence variants.

Unrecorded immune exposure was likely among donors, who were nominally healthy when sampled. The source material was PBMCs. The TCR sequence derives from a man aged 25-40 years in good health and CMV-seropositive.

In DNA form, the CDR3 reads TGTGCCATCAGTGAACAACAGAACACCGGGGAGCTGTTTTTT. It is translated as CAISEQQNTGELFF. The chain couples TRBV10-3 to TRBJ2-2; no reliable D call. Between the trimmed V and J ends, which lost 3 bases and 1 base, there was a span of 6 bases. The CDR3 spans 14 residues. Germline V gives CDR1 ENHRY, CDR2 SYGVKD.